One sample yielded the 15 T cell receptor beta chains listed below, sequenced in a study of glioma-infiltrating T cells. Amplification of TCR alpha and beta CDR3 regions from RNA used iRepertoire nested multiplex PCR. TCRdb fed the multiplex PCR reads into MiXCR, producing one record per CDR3 protein. In the table there are about 110,000 distinct CDR3 sequences, less than 30% of which are singletons. Sequencing was done on a sample of glioma tissue, nonneoplastic brain tissue, or PBMCs (not recorded which). The receptors were gathered from a human donor with low-grade glioma or glioblastoma, undergoing nonglioma brain surgery, or in good health (not recorded which).

With respect to this clonotype: This may come from a read error, since a much larger clone is one base off. The chain carries TRBV2 and TRBJ2-2; either TRBD1 or TRBD2 may fit D (6 bases each). The germline CDR1 and CDR2 sequences are SNHLY and FYNNEI. The CDR3 length is 17 residues. Written as DNA, the CDR3 is TGTACCAGCAGTGAAGCTTCGGGGGCAGGCAACACCGGGGAGCTGTTTTTT. Protein sequence: CTSSEASGAGNTGELFF.

This clonotype was seen at least ten times. The gene calls are TRBV6-6 and TRBJ2-7; D possibly corresponds to TRBD2 (6 bases). The CDR3 runs 14 residues. Trimming removed 0 bases from V and 1 base from J, with 7 bases in between. Germline CDR1 is MNHNY and CDR2 is SVGAGI (reference sequence). CDR3 loop: CASSYSAGSYEQYF. In nucleotides, the CDR3 is TGTGCCAGCAGTTACTCGGCGGGGTCCTACGAGCAGTACTTC.

The V and J genes are TRBV4-1 and TRBJ2-3, with a possible D match to TRBD2 (5 bases). The V gene's germline CDR1 is MGHRA and CDR2 YSYEKL. V shed 0 bases and J shed 0 bases, with 19 bases lying between them. The CDR3 has 19 residues. This chain's CDR3 is CASSQERAEGVTSTDTQYF. The CDR3 DNA reads TGCGCCAGCAGCCAAGAGAGAGCAGAGGGCGTGACTAGCACAGATACGCAGTATTTT.

As regards this clonotype: A junction end diverges from the germline sequence, so it may reflect a read error. The chain is built from TRBV6-6 and TRBJ2-3; TRBD2 aligns across 7 bases. In germline, CDR1 is MNHNY, CDR2 SVGAGI (reference sequence). The CDR3 spans 18 residues. The CDR3 is CASSYSSGAVGFADTQYF. The CDR3 region has the DNA TGCGCCAGCAGTTACTCGAGCGGGGCAGTGGGATTCGCAGATACGCAGTATTTT.

This chain uses TRBV7-9 with TRBJ2-5, with TRBD1 identical over 9 bases. The CDR3 runs to 16 residues. The V and J ends lost 4 bases and 1 base, in that order; junction bases with no gene match: 7. The V gene's germline CDR1 is SEHNR and CDR2 FQNEAQ (reference sequence). In nucleotides, the CDR3 is TGTGCCAGCAGCTCGGGGACAGGGAATTTCCAAGAGACCCAGTACTTC. The encoded protein is CASSSGTGNFQETQYF.

The gene calls are TRBV3-1 and TRBJ2-3; 9 bases line up with TRBD2. The CDR3 covers 16 residues. V was clipped by 1 base and J by 6 bases; unmatched bases: 8. CDR1 and CDR2 from the germline V gene are LGHDT and YNNKEL (reference sequence). This CDR3 reads CASSQVSRGGSDTQYF. The DNA for the CDR3 is TGTGCCAGCAGCCAAGTTTCGCGGGGGGGCTCGGATACGCAGTATTTT.

This clonotype was picked up many times. The gene calls are TRBV28 and TRBJ1-4; D call uncertain. Germline lookup yields CDR1 MDHEN and CDR2 SYDVKM. The V gene lost 5 bases and the J gene lost 0 bases, with 10 bases spanning the gap. The CDR3 sequence is 15 residues long. The CDR3 region has the DNA TGTGCCAGCAGTGCCCCGTGGGCAACTAATGAAAAACTGTTTTTT. This translates into CASSAPWATNEKLFF.

This clonotype came up many times. This sequence joins TRBV7-6 and TRBJ2-3, with D uncertain. The V gene lost 2 bases and the J gene lost 1 base, with 10 bases spanning the gap. The CDR3 spans 15 residues. Germline assignment: CDR1 SGHVS and CDR2 FNYEAQ. Here the CDR3 reads CASSLTGMGTDTQYF. CDR3 sequence (DNA): TGTGCCAGCAGCTTAACCGGTATGGGCACAGATACGCAGTATTTT.

This clonotype was detected ten times or more. V is TRBV7-6 and J is TRBJ2-3, with D possibly being TRBD1 (5 bases). CDR1 SGHVS and CDR2 FNYEAQ come from the germline V gene. The CDR3 extends over 16 amino acids. The V gene lost 5 bases and the J gene lost 0 bases, with 15 bases spanning the gap. CDR3 nucleotide sequence: TGTGCCAGCAGCCTCCGGGTAGCAGGGAGCACAGATACGCAGTATTTT. It specifies CASSLRVAGSTDTQYF.

In this sample, this clonotype turned up many times. V gene TRBV28 combines with J gene TRBJ1-4; 7 nucleotides line up with TRBD1. The CDR3 runs 14 residues. Trimming removed 5 bases from V and 6 bases from J; junction bases left unmatched: 6. The V gene's germline CDR1 is MDHEN and CDR2 SYDVKM. CDR3 sequence (DNA): TGTGCCAGCAGTCGGACAGGAGCGGATGAAAAACTGTTTTTT. Amino acids: CASSRTGADEKLFF.

The J gene is TRBJ2-1, the V gene TRBV12-3 or TRBV12-4, with TRBD1 identical over 10 bases. The V and J ends lost 4 bases and 3 bases, in that order; junction bases with no gene match: 0. The CDR3 contains 14 residues. CDR3 in DNA: TGTGCCAGCAGTTGGACAGGGGGCTACAATGAGCAGTTCTTC. Translation gives CASSWTGGYNEQFF.

This clonotype was counted ten times or more. The chain uses TRBV25-1 and TRBJ1-5, with D uncertain. V was clipped by 1 base and J by 6 bases, with 10 bases between them. This CDR3 region has 14 residues. Germline assignment: CDR1 MGHDK and CDR2 SYGVNS. DNA of the CDR3: TGTGCCAGCAGTGAATGGTGGGCCGGTCAGCCCCAGCATTTT. It codes for CASSEWWAGQPQHF.

This chain uses TRBV10-1 with TRBJ2-1; TRBD2 aligns across 15 bases. Unmatched junction bases numbered 8, after V lost 5 bases and J lost 9 bases. Germline CDR1 reads WNHNN; CDR2 reads SYGVQD (reference sequence). The CDR3 loop spans 16 amino acids. The chain's CDR3 is CASSFGLAGGGGEQFF. The CDR3, as DNA: TGCGCCAGCAGTTTTGGACTAGCGGGAGGGGGGGGTGAGCAGTTCTTC.

The DNA for the CDR3 is TGTGTTAGCAGTTTAGCCGACAGGGGAGTCCTTCGGGGCTACACCTTC. Amino acid sequence: CVSSLADRGVLRGYTF. The chain recombines TRBV6-2 or TRBV6-3 with TRBJ1-2; 8 bases agree with TRBD1. This CDR3 contains 16 residues. From germline, CDR1 is MNHEY and CDR2 SVGEGT.

With regard to this clonotype: A clone one base away is much larger, so this may be a read error. The chain employs TRBV19 and TRBJ1-5, with no clear D. The CDR3 contains 15 residues. Germline CDR1 is LNHDA and CDR2 is SQIVND (reference sequence). The CDR3 region has the DNA TGTGCCAGTAGTGGAATCGTATATAGCAATCAGCACCAGCATTTT. This encodes CASSGIVYSNQHQHF.